A single sample gave rise to the 3 T cell receptor beta chains below, sequenced in a study of T and B cells in COVID-19 patients. Blood genomic DNA input for TRB amplification was about 250-500 ng. BIOMED2 TRB-A/B primer pools were used in multiplex TRB PCR. TCRdb reprocessed the multiplex PCR reads via MiXCR and lists one record per CDR3 protein. The data show thousands of distinct CDR3 sequences, roughly a quarter seen once. What was sequenced was blood. The receptors derive from a human donor with active COVID-19.

The rearrangement joins TRBV20-1 to TRBJ2-3; the match to TRBD2 covers 12 bases. CDR1 is DFQATT and CDR2 is SNEGSKA in the germline V gene (reference sequence). The CDR3 sequence is 16 residues long. J gave up 1 base and V 4 bases, and 6 bases lay outside the gene matches. The chain's CDR3 is CSAISGLAGRTDTQYF. The DNA for the CDR3 is TGCAGTGCTATTTCGGGACTAGCGGGCCGCACAGATACGCAGTATTTT.

With respect to this clonotype: Possible read error: a much larger clone is one base away. The chain joins TRBV6-1 to TRBJ1-2; tentatively, D is TRBD1 (5 bases). This CDR3 region has 14 residues. Germline values: CDR1 MNHNS, CDR2 SASEGT. V lost 6 bases and J 5 bases, leaving 16 bases between the germline ends. The CDR3 reads CASRYRGRAYGYTF. For the CDR3, the DNA is TGTGCCAGCAGATACCGGGGACGGGCTTATGGCTACACCTTC.

This chain joins TRBV7-2 and TRBJ2-1; 12 bases agree with TRBD2. The CDR3 has 15 residues. Unmatched junction bases numbered 1, after V lost 5 bases and J lost 2 bases. CDR1 and CDR2 from the germline V gene are SGHTA and FQGNSA. The CDR3 DNA reads TGTGCCAGCAGCAGACTAGCGGGGGCCTACAATGAGCAGTTCTTC. Translating it yields CASSRLAGAYNEQFF.